This T cell receptor (beta chain) derives from a study of T cell responses to AZD1222 COVID-19 vaccine. Study observations and caveats: Just a handful of AZD1222 recipients were seropositive at baseline. When two AZD1222 doses had been given, Spike-specific TCR breadth and depth rose. Donors, mostly white British, included more females; clonal diversity was possibly underestimated.

Germline V gene data show CDR1 as SGHVS and CDR2 as FQNEAQ. Trimming took 5 bases from V and 5 from J; bases not matched to a gene: 8. This CDR3 region has 14 residues. TCRdb's copy holds only in-frame clones and misses some; the assay was immunoSEQ multiplex PCR. The sample consists of about 140,000 clones, approximately 87% of them appearing once. A remark on this clone: Antigen unknown.

Sequenced material: peripheral blood, taken 28 days after the second AZD1222 dose. This clonotype originated in an adult who received the AZD1222 COVID-19 vaccine. This chain connects TRBV7-8 to TRBJ1-2, with 7 bases identical to TRBD1. CDR3 sequence: CASSPTGTDYGYTF. The CDR3 region has the DNA TGTGCCAGCAGCCCAACCGGGACAGATTATGGCTACACCTTC.